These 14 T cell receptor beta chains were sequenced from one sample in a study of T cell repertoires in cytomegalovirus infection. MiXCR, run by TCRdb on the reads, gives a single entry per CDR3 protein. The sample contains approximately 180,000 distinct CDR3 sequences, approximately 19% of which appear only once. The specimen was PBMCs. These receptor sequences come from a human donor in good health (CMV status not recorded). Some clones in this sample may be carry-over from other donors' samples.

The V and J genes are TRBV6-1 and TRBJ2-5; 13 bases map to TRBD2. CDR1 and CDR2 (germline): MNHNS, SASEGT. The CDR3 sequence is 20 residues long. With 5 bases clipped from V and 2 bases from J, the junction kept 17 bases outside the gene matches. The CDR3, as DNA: TGTGCCAGCAGTTGGCCCGGGACTAGCGGGATCTTCTCGGGACAAGAGACCCAGTACTTC. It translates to CASSWPGTSGIFSGQETQYF.

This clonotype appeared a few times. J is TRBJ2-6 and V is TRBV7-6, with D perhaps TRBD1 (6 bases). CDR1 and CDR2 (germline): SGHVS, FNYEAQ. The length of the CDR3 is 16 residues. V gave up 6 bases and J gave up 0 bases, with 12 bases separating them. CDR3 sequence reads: CASSSGQASGANVLTF. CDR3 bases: TGTGCCAGCAGTTCGGGACAAGCCTCTGGGGCCAACGTCCTGACTTTC.

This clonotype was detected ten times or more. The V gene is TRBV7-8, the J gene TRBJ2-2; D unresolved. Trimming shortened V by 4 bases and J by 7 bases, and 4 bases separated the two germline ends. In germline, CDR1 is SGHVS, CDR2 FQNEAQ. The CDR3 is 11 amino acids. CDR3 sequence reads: CASSSVGELFF. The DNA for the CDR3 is TGTGCCAGCAGCTCGGTCGGGGAGCTGTTTTTT.

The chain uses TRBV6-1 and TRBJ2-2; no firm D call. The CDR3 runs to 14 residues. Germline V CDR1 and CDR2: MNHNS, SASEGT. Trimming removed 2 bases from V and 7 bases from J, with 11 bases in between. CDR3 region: CASSERAFLGELFF. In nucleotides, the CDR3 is TGTGCCAGCAGTGAACGGGCTTTTCTCGGGGAGCTGTTTTTT.

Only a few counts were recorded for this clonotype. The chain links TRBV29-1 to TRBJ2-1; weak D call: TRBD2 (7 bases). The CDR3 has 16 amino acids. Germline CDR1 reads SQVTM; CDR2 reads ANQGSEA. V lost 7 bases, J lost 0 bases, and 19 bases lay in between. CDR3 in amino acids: CSGRSSAGASYNEQFF. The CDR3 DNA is TGCAGCGGGCGAAGTTCCGCGGGGGCCTCCTACAATGAGCAGTTCTTC.

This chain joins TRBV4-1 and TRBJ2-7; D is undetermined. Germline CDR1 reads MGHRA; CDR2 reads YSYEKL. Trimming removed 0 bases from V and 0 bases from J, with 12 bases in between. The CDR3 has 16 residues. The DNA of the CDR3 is TGCGCCAGCAGCCAAGACCCCTCCCAGGTCTCCTACGAGCAGTACTTC. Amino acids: CASSQDPSQVSYEQYF.

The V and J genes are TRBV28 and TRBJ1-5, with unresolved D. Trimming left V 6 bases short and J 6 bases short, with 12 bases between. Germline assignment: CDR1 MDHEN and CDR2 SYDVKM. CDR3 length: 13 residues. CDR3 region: CASSAWISQPQHF. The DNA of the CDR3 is TGTGCCAGCAGCGCCTGGATCTCTCAGCCCCAGCATTTT.

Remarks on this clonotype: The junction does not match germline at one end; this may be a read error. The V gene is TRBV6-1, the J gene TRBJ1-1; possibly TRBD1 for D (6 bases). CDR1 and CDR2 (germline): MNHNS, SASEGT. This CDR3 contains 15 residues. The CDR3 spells CGSSELVTGNTEAFF. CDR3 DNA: TGTGGCAGCAGTGAACTTGTGACAGGGAACACTGAAGCTTTCTTT.

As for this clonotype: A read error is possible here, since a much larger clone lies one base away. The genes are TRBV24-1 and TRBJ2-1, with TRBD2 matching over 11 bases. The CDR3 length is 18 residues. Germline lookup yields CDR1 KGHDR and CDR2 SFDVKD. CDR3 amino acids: CATSDPRASGRSYKEQFF. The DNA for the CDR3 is TGTGCCACCAGTGACCCACGAGCTAGCGGGAGGTCCTACAAGGAGCAGTTCTTC.

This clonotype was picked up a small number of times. The CDR3 DNA is TGTGCCAGCAGCGACGGCCCCGGGACAGGGAACTATGGCTACACCTTC. Its protein product is CASSDGPGTGNYGYTF. The V gene is TRBV11-3, the J gene TRBJ1-2, with TRBD1 matching 9 bases. V was clipped by 5 bases and J by 2 bases; unmatched bases: 9. Germline CDR1 reads SGHNT; CDR2 reads YENEEA. The CDR3 runs to 16 residues.

The CDR3 nucleotides read TGCGCCAGCGGGACAGGGGCGGTAAGCTACGAGCAGTACTTC. Protein sequence: CASGTGAVSYEQYF. The chain couples TRBV5-1 to TRBJ2-7; 10 bases fit TRBD1. J lost 3 bases, V lost 7 bases, and 7 bases had no gene match. The germline V gene encodes CDR1 SGHRS and CDR2 YFSETQ. The CDR3 has 14 residues.

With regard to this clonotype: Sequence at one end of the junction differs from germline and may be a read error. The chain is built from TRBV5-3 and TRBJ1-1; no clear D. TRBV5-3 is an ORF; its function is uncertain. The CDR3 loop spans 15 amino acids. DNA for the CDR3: TGTGCCAGCAGCTTGGACTCCCTTTTGGGCACTGAAGCTTTCTTT. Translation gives CASSLDSLLGTEAFF.

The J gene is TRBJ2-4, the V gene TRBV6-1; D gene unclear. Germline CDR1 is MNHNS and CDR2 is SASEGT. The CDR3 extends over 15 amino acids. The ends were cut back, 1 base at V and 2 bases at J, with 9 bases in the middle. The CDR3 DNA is TGTGCCAGCAGTGAAGGTGGAGAGACCAAAAACATTCAGTACTTC. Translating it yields CASSEGGETKNIQYF.

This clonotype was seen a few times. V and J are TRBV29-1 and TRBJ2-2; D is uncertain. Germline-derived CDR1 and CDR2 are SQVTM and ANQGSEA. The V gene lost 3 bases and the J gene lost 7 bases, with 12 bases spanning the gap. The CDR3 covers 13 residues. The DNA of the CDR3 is TGCAGCGTTGATCTCTCGACGGGCGGGGAGCTGTTTTTT. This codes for CSVDLSTGGELFF.